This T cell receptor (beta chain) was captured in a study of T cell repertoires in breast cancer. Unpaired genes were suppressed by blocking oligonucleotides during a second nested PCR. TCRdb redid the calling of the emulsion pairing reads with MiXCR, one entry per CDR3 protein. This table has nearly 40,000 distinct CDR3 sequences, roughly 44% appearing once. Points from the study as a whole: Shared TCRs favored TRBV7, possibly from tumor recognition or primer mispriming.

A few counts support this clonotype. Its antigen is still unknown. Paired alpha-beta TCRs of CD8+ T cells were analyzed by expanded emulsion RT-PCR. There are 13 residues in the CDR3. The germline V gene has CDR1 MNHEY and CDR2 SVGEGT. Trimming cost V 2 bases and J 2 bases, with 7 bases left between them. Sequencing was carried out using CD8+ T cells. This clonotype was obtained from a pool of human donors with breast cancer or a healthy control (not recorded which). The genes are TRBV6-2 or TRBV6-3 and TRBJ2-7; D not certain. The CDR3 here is CASSYGIAYEQYF. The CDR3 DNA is TGTGCCAGCAGTTACGGGATAGCCTACGAGCAGTACTTC.